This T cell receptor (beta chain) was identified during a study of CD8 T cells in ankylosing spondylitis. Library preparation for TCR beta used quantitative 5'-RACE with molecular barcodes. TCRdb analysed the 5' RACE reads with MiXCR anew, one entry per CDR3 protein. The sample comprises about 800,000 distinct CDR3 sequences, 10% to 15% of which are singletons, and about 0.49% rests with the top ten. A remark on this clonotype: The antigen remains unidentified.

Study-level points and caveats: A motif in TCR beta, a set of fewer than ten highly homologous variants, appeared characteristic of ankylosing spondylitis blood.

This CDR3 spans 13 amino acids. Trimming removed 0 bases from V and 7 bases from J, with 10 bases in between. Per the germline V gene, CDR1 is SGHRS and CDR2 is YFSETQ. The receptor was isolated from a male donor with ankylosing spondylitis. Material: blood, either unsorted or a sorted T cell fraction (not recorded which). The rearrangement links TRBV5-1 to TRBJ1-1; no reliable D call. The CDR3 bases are TGCGCCAGCAGCTTGGAGTCGACCCTTGAAGCTTTCTTT. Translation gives CASSLESTLEAFF.